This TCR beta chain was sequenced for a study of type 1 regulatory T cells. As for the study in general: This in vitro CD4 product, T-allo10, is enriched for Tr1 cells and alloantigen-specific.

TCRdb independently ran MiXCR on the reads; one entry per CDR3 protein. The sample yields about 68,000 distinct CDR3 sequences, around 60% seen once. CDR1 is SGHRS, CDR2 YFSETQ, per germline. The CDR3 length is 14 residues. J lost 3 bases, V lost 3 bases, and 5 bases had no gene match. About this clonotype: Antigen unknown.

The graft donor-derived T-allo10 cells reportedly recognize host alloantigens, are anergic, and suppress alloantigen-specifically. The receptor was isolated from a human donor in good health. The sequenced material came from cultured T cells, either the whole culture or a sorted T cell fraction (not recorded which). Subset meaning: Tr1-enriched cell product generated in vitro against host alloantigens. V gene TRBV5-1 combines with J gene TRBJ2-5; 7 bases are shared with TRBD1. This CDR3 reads CASSSGQSEETQYF. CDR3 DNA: TGCGCCAGCAGCTCGGGACAGAGCGAAGAGACCCAGTACTTC.